The 18 T cell receptor beta chains reported below all come from one sample, sequenced in a study of cytomegalovirus exposure and HLA in healthy donors. Primers: 60 Vbeta forward and 13 Jbeta reverse. Sequencing was performed with immunoSEQ multiplex PCR; in TCRdb, only in-frame clones are kept and a portion is missing. There are around 76,000 clones in the sample, with 1.4% to 1.5% held by the top ten. Sequencing input: PBMCs. The receptors shown here come from a woman aged 55-75 years in good health and CMV-seronegative.

The V gene is TRBV11-2, the J gene TRBJ2-1; 8 nucleotides line up with TRBD2. The CDR3 is 17 residues long. The J segment lost 7 bases and the V segment lost 4 bases, leaving 15 bases of the junction unmatched. The germline CDR1 and CDR2 sequences are SGHAT and FQNNGV. As DNA, the CDR3 is TGTGCCAGCAGCTCCCCCCAGCGGGAGAGGGGTCGGAATGAGCAGTTCTTC. Encoded protein: CASSSPQRERGRNEQFF.

The gene calls are TRBV28 and TRBJ2-7; 8 bases fit TRBD2. The CDR3 spans 22 residues. Trimming took 3 bases from V and 2 from J; bases not matched to a gene: 27. In germline, CDR1 is MDHEN, CDR2 SYDVKM. The CDR3 here is CASSFSAGLTLVAGGTTYEQYF. CDR3 DNA: TGTGCCAGCAGTTTCTCAGCTGGTTTAACCTTAGTGGCGGGGGGCACGACCTACGAGCAGTACTTC.

The V and J genes are TRBV5-4 and TRBJ1-2; TRBD1 might be the D (6 bases). Germline CDR1 reads SGHNT; CDR2 reads YYREEE (reference sequence). The CDR3 loop spans 14 amino acids. V gave up 2 bases and J gave up 4 bases, with 12 bases separating them. In DNA, the CDR3 is TGTGCCAGCAGCTTTCCGGGGGGCGTCTATGGCTACACCTTC. Translated, it gives CASSFPGGVYGYTF.

The rearrangement joins TRBV18 to TRBJ1-5, with D unresolved. V was trimmed by 3 bases and J by 5 bases, leaving 14 bases between them. The CDR3 has 15 amino acids. The germline V gene encodes CDR1 KGHSH and CDR2 LQKENI. The DNA for the CDR3 is TGTGCCAGCTCACCGGTAGGACTTAAAGATCAGCCCCAGCATTTT. It yields the protein CASSPVGLKDQPQHF.

V is TRBV6-1 and J is TRBJ1-5; TRBD1 matches 8 bases. This CDR3 comprises 18 residues. J lost 2 bases, V lost 3 bases, and 12 bases had no gene match. The germline V gene has CDR1 MNHNS and CDR2 SASEGT. The CDR3 loop reads CASSDGQGKTVGNQPQHF. CDR3 sequence (DNA): TGTGCCAGCAGTGACGGACAGGGAAAAACTGTAGGCAATCAGCCCCAGCATTTT.

The rearrangement joins TRBV6-1 to TRBJ2-7; D not resolved. This CDR3 region has 13 residues. CDR1 MNHNS and CDR2 SASEGT come from the germline V gene. V was cut by 5 bases and J by 3 bases, with 11 bases left in between. CDR3 residues: CASSPNTHYEQYF. The CDR3, as DNA: TGTGCCAGCAGTCCGAACACCCACTACGAGCAGTACTTC.

The CDR3 loop is CASSLEVRDRGTEAFF. The CDR3 region has the DNA TGCGCCAGCAGCTTGGAGGTTCGGGACAGGGGCACTGAAGCTTTCTTT. V usage is TRBV5-1 and J usage is TRBJ1-1; 10 positions agree with TRBD1. The CDR3 runs 16 residues. After removal of 0 bases from V and 4 bases from J, the junction contained 6 bases not matched to a gene. Germline V lookup: CDR1 SGHRS, CDR2 YFSETQ.

The chain employs TRBV5-5 and TRBJ2-7; no firm D call. The V and J ends lost 0 bases and 3 bases respectively, with 10 bases between them. The germline V gene has CDR1 SGHKS and CDR2 YYEKEE (reference sequence). CDR3 length: 14 residues. The CDR3 nucleotides read TGTGCCAGCAGCTTGGAACAAGTGGTCTACGAGCAGTACTTC. Protein: CASSLEQVVYEQYF.

The V call is TRBV18, the J call TRBJ1-1; 7 bases agree with TRBD1. V dropped 0 bases and J dropped 4; count of bases not matched to a gene: 11. The CDR3 is made up of 17 amino acids. Germline CDR1 KGHSH, CDR2 LQKENI. This CDR3 is CASSPPSMARGATEAFF. The CDR3 DNA reads TGTGCCAGCTCACCACCGTCAATGGCCAGGGGGGCCACTGAAGCTTTCTTT.

The rearrangement uses TRBV6-5 and TRBJ1-5, with D possibly matching TRBD1 (5 bases). Germline-derived CDR1 and CDR2 are MNHEY and SVGAGI. There are 15 residues in the CDR3. Between the trimmed V and J ends, which lost 10 bases and 0 bases, there was a span of 16 bases. The CDR3 bases are TGTGCCAACTCCACCGGGGGGTGTAGCAATCAGCCCCAGCATTTT. Protein: CANSTGGCSNQPQHF.

The chain has TRBV7-9 and TRBJ1-2, with a possible D match to TRBD1 (5 bases). The germline CDR1 and CDR2 sequences are SEHNR and FQNEAQ (reference sequence). The CDR3 consists of 15 residues. V lost 4 bases to trimming and J lost 3 bases, with 15 bases between them. DNA of the CDR3: TGTGCCAGCAGCTCGTTGACAGAGCTCGACTATGGCTACACCTTC. It codes for CASSSLTELDYGYTF.

The CDR3 is CASRKGAFNYGYTF. CDR3 DNA: TGTGCCAGCAGGAAGGGGGCGTTTAACTATGGCTACACCTTC. This chain uses TRBV2 with TRBJ1-2; TRBD1 agrees at 7 bases. Losses at the gene ends were 6 bases for V and 1 base for J; bases not matched to a gene: 5. The CDR3 loop spans 14 amino acids. The V gene's germline CDR1 is SNHLY and CDR2 FYNNEI.

The chain links TRBV2 to TRBJ2-7; D gene unclear. V was trimmed by 3 bases and J by 2 bases, leaving 8 bases between them. Looked up from germline, CDR1 is SNHLY and CDR2 is FYNNEI. The CDR3 runs 13 residues. DNA of the CDR3: TGTGCCAGCAGTGATGGCAGGCCCTACGAGCAGTACTTC. Protein: CASSDGRPYEQYF.

The chain employs TRBV4-1 and TRBJ2-3; 7 positions match TRBD2. Per germline, CDR1 MGHRA and CDR2 YSYEKL. The CDR3 extends over 14 amino acids. V shed 2 bases and J 5 bases; nucleotides not matched to a gene: 4. The CDR3 DNA reads as TGCGCCAGCAGCCAAATGTTAGCGGGAGATACGCAGTATTTT. It translates to CASSQMLAGDTQYF.

The chain recombines TRBV5-1 with TRBJ2-1; 11 nucleotides agree with TRBD2. There are 15 residues in the CDR3. Germline-derived CDR1 and CDR2 are SGHRS and YFSETQ. V lost 4 bases to trimming and J lost 7 bases; unmatched junction nucleotides: 7. Here the CDR3 reads CASSQTSGSRNEQFF. The CDR3 DNA follows: TGCGCCAGCAGCCAAACTAGCGGGAGTCGAAATGAGCAGTTCTTC.

The chain has TRBV15 and TRBJ2-7; D remains unclear. The CDR3 length is 16 residues. Trimming took 0 bases from V and 0 from J, leaving 12 bases between them. Germline V gene sequence: CDR1 LNHNV, CDR2 YYDKDF (reference sequence). CDR3 DNA sequence: TGTGCCACCAGCAGAGATCGTACAGAGAGCTCCTACGAGCAGTACTTC. Its protein is CATSRDRTESSYEQYF.

The chain uses TRBV5-1 and TRBJ2-3; 10 positions match TRBD2. Germline values: CDR1 SGHRS, CDR2 YFSETQ. The CDR3 covers 15 residues. V trimming: 0 bases; J trimming: 4 bases; junction bases outside the gene matches: 2. CDR3 nucleotide sequence: TGCGCCAGCAGCTTGGTAGCGGGAGGTGCAGATACGCAGTATTTT. Protein product: CASSLVAGGADTQYF.

The J gene is TRBJ2-2, the V gene TRBV19; D uncertain. CDR1 is LNHDA, CDR2 SQIVND, per germline (reference sequence). Trimming removed 5 bases at V and 6 bases at J, with 7 bases between. This CDR3 is built from 12 residues. DNA of the CDR3: TGTGCCAGTAGTGAGTTCGCCGGGGAGCTGTTTTTT. It yields the protein CASSEFAGELFF.